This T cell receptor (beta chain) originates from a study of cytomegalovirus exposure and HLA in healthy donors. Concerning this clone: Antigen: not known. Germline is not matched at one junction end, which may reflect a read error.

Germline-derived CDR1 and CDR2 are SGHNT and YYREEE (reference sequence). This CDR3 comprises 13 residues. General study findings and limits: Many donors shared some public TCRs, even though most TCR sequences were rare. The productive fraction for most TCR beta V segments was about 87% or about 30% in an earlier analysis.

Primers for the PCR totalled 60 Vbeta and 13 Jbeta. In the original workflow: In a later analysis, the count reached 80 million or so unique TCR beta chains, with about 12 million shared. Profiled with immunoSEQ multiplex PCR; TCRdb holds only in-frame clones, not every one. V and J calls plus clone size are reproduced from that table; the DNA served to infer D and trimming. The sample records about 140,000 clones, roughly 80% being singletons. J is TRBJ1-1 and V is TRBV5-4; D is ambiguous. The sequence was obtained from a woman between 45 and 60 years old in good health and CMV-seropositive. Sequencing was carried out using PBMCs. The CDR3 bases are TGTGCCAGCAGCTTGGAAACGAACAATGAAGCTTTCTTT. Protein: CASSLETNNEAFF. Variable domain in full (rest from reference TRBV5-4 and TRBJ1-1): ETGVTQSPTHLIKTRGQQVTLRCSSQSGHNTVSWYQQALGQGPQFIFQYYREEENGRGNFPPRFSGLQFPNYSSELNVNALELDDSALYLCASSLETNNEAFFGQGTRLTVV.